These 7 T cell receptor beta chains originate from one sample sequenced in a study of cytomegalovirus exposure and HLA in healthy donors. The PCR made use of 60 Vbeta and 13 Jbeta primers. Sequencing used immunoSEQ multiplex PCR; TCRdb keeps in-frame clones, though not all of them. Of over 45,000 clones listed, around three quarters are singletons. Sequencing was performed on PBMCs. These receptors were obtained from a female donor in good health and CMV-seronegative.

CDR3 sequence (DNA): TGTGCCAGCAGCTTGGCCGGGACAGGGGGCAGGGAGACCCAGTACTTC. Protein product: CASSLAGTGGRETQYF. The J gene is TRBJ2-5, the V gene TRBV5-6, with TRBD1 matching over 12 bases. The CDR3 loop spans 16 amino acids. Trimming at V came to 0 bases and at J to 5 bases, leaving 5 bases not matched to a gene. The V gene's germline CDR1 is SGHDT and CDR2 YYEEEE. The full variable domain, completed using reference TRBV5-6 and TRBJ2-5, is DAGVTQSPTHLIKTRGQQVTLRCSPKSGHDTVSWYQQALGQGPQFIFQYYEEEERQRGNFPDRFSGHQFPNYSSELNVNALLLGDSALYLCASSLAGTGGRETQYFGPGTRLLVL.

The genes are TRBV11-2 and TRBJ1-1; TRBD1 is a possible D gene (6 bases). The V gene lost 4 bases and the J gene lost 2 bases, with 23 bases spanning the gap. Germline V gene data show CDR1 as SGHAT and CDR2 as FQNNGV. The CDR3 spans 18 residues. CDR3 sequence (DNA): TGTGCCAGCAGCTACCTATATTCCCGAACAGGGATTAACACTGAAGCTTTCTTT. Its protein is CASSYLYSRTGINTEAFF.

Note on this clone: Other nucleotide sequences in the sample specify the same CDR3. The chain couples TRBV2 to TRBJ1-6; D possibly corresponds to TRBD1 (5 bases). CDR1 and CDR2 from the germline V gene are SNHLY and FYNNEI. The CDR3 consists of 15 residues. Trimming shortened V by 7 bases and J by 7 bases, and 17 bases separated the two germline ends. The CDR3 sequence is CASIGYRLENSPLHF. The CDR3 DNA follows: TGTGCCAGCATAGGTTACAGGTTGGAAAATTCACCCCTCCACTTT.

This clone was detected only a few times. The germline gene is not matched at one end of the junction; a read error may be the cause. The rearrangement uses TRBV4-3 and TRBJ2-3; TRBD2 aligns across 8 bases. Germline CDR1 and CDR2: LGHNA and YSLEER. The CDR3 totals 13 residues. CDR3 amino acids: CASSQEPGLGLHF. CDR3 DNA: TGCGCCAGCAGCCAAGAACCGGGACTAGGATTACATTTT.

This chain's CDR3 is CASSPGYGYTF. In DNA form, the CDR3 reads TGTGCCAGCAGCCCCGGCTATGGCTACACCTTC. The chain combines TRBV27 with TRBJ1-2; D is ambiguous. Germline values: CDR1 MNHEY, CDR2 SMNVEV (reference sequence). The V gene lost 6 bases and the J gene lost 4 bases, with 6 bases spanning the gap. The CDR3 consists of 11 residues.

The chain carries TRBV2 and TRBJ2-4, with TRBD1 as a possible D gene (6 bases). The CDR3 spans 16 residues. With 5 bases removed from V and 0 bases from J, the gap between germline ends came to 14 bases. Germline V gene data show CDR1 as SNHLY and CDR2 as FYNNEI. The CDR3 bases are TGTGCCAGCAGTCCTGACAGGTTGCTAGCCAAAAACATTCAGTACTTC. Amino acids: CASSPDRLLAKNIQYF.

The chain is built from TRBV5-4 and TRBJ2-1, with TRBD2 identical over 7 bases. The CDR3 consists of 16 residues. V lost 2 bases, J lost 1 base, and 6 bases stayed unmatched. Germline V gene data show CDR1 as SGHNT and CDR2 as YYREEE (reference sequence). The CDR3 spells CASSLVGLQSYNEQFF. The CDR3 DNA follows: TGTGCCAGCAGCTTAGTGGGACTACAGTCCTACAATGAGCAGTTCTTC.